This T cell receptor (beta chain) was sequenced for a study of cytomegalovirus exposure and HLA in healthy donors. Study-level background: Findings of an earlier analysis included roughly 110 million unique TCR beta sequences from some 180 million T cells. Study-wide results and caveats: Later analysis identified a missense DCLRE1C variant that was linked to TCR beta V- and J-gene trimming.

Researchers ran the PCR with 60 Vbeta and 13 Jbeta primers. Sequencing was performed with immunoSEQ multiplex PCR; in TCRdb, only in-frame clones are kept and a portion is missing. The table records 84,000 or so clones, approximately 71% of them present only once. The CDR3 is 14 residues long. A note on this clone: As yet, its antigen is unknown.

The sequence came from a man aged 25 to 40 in good health and CMV-seronegative. The chain is built from TRBV21-1 and TRBJ1-2; TRBD1, as called in the table, went unchecked against the DNA. TRBV21-1 is noted as a pseudogene. Sequences were obtained from PBMCs. CDR3 DNA sequence: TGTGCCAGCAGCGGAGGCCGGGACAGCTATGGCTACACCTTC. It encodes CASSGGRDSYGYTF.